This entry describes one TCR beta chain. The record originates from a study of blood T cell repertoires in COVID-19. For the study at large: Some COVID-19 samples were acute and others convalescent; all came from the United States, Italy and Spain.

Here immunoSEQ multiplex PCR was the method, and the copy in TCRdb shows in-frame clones only, minus some. The profile shows 140,000 to 150,000 clones, about 89% of them singletons. Germline assignment: CDR1 SGHDT and CDR2 YYEEEE. J lost 5 bases, V lost 6 bases, and 8 bases had no gene match. The CDR3 loop spans 14 amino acids. The sequencing sample was made of peripheral blood. The rearrangement joins TRBV5-6 to TRBJ2-1, with 7 bases fitting TRBD2. The sequence was collected from a man between 60 and 75 years old with active or convalescent COVID-19. In DNA, the CDR3 is TGTGCCAGCACCCCGCGGGGGAGGGACAATGAGCAGTTCTTC. Amino acids: CASTPRGRDNEQFF.